Below, 20 T cell receptor beta chains from the same sample are listed, as sequenced in a study of cytomegalovirus exposure and HLA in healthy donors. Both 60 Vbeta primers and 13 Jbeta primers went into the PCR. The data were produced by immunoSEQ multiplex PCR, yet TCRdb's version contains in-frame clones alone and is incomplete. The sample shows over 100,000 clones, around 9% of them seen only once. The sequenced sample was PBMCs. Receptors originate from a man in his forties or fifties in good health and CMV-seronegative.

This chain links TRBV28 with TRBJ1-3; D call uncertain. The CDR3 sequence is 14 residues long. Germline V CDR1 and CDR2: MDHEN, SYDVKM. Deletions cut 8 bases from V and 3 bases from J, with 14 bases between. The CDR3: CASGPGGDGNTIYF. The CDR3 DNA is TGTGCCAGCGGTCCCGGCGGGGATGGAAACACCATATATTTT. Using reference TRBV28 and TRBJ1-3 for the parts outside the CDR3, the full variable domain is DVKVTQSSRYLVKRTGEKVFLECVQDMDHENMFWYRQDPGLGLRLIYFSYDVKMKEKGDIPEGYSVSREKKERFSLILESASTNQTSMYLCASGPGGDGNTIYFGEGSWLTVV.

In this sample, this clone turned up a few times. This chain connects TRBV6-5 to TRBJ2-7, with a tentative D call TRBD1 (6 bases). V dropped 2 bases and J dropped 5 bases, with 16 bases sitting between them. The CDR3 runs 15 residues. Germline CDR1 and CDR2: MNHEY and SVGAGI. The CDR3 protein is CASSYANREADEQYF. CDR3 bases: TGTGCCAGCAGTTACGCAAACAGGGAAGCGGACGAGCAGTACTTC.

This clone was seen more than once but under ten times. In nucleotides, the CDR3 is TGTGCCAGCAGTGCCGTACAGGGGGGGTCCTATGGCTACACCTTC. It specifies CASSAVQGGSYGYTF. The chain employs TRBV6-1 and TRBJ1-2, with 8 positions matching TRBD1. Germline CDR1 is MNHNS and CDR2 is SASEGT. V trimming: 4 bases; J trimming: 4 bases; junction bases outside the gene matches: 8. The CDR3 length is 15 residues.

Only a few counts were recorded for this clone. The rearrangement joins TRBV11-2 to TRBJ1-1, with 7 bases fitting TRBD1. V dropped 3 bases and J dropped 1; count of bases not matched to a gene: 2. The CDR3 spans 14 residues. Germline V gene sequence: CDR1 SGHAT, CDR2 FQNNGV. CDR3 in amino acids: CASSFTGENTEAFF. The CDR3 DNA is TGTGCCAGCAGCTTCACAGGGGAGAACACTGAAGCTTTCTTT.

This clone was detected a few times. This chain joins TRBV25-1 and TRBJ1-2; TRBD1 might be the D (5 bases). The CDR3 has 15 amino acids. CDR1 is MGHDK and CDR2 is SYGVNS in the germline V gene. Trimming left V 5 bases short and J 4 bases short, with 17 bases between. This CDR3 is CASSPSGIHLYGYTF. As DNA, the CDR3 is TGTGCCAGCAGTCCATCAGGGATCCACCTCTATGGCTACACCTTC.

This clone was detected only a few times. The gene calls are TRBV4-2 and TRBJ1-3; D not certain. Germline CDR1 and CDR2: LGHNA and YNFKEQ. The CDR3 extends over 15 amino acids. Trimming removed 4 bases at V and 4 bases at J, with 14 bases between. CDR3 bases: TGTGCCAGCAGCCCCGAACAGATTCGCGGAAACACCATATATTTT. Translated: CASSPEQIRGNTIYF.

The V gene is TRBV28, the J gene TRBJ2-7; TRBD1 matches at 8 bases. In germline, CDR1 is MDHEN, CDR2 SYDVKM. The CDR3 length is 14 residues. J was trimmed by 3 bases and V by 6 bases; bases with no gene match: 7. The DNA for the CDR3 is TGTGCCAGCAGCCGACGGACAGGGTTCTACGAGCAGTACTTC. As protein: CASSRRTGFYEQYF.

This clone has just a few counts. The chain links TRBV7-6 to TRBJ1-2; TRBD1 might be the D (5 bases). The CDR3 consists of 12 residues. The germline V gene encodes CDR1 SGHVS and CDR2 FNYEAQ. V gave up 0 bases and J gave up 8 bases, with 7 bases separating them. The CDR3 here is CASSLARGGYTF. The CDR3, as DNA: TGTGCCAGCAGCTTAGCGCGGGGCGGCTACACCTTC.

This clone occurred a few times. This rearrangement joins TRBV28 to TRBJ1-1, with TRBD1 identical over 7 bases. Germline V gene data show CDR1 as MDHEN and CDR2 as SYDVKM. The CDR3 consists of 13 residues. V dropped 5 bases and J dropped 11; count of bases not matched to a gene: 11. CDR3 DNA: TGTGCCAGCAGTAGGGTCGACAGGGATAGGGCTTTCTTT. As protein: CASSRVDRDRAFF.

This clone was found a few times. The chain is built from TRBV7-6 and TRBJ2-1; D gene ambiguous. Germline CDR1 SGHVS, CDR2 FNYEAQ. This CDR3 has 12 amino acids. Trimming pared 5 bases from V and 6 bases from J, leaving 8 bases between. The CDR3, as DNA: TGTGCCAGCAGCCCCACGGGCAATGAGCAGTTCTTC. It translates to CASSPTGNEQFF. The full variable domain, completed using reference TRBV7-6 and TRBJ2-1, is GAGVSQSPRYKVTKRGQDVALRCDPISGHVSLYWYRQALGQGPEFLTYFNYEAQQDKSGLPNDRFSAERPEGSISTLTIQRTEQRDSAMYRCASSPTGNEQFFGPGTRLTVL.

CDR3 nucleotides: TGTGCCAGCAGTCCCTCACAGCGGGGGGGCATAGATACGCAGTATTTT. This translates into CASSPSQRGGIDTQYF. This chain uses TRBV2 with TRBJ2-3; 10 bases fit TRBD2. V lost 5 bases and J lost 5; bases outside the gene matches: 10. Germline V gene data show CDR1 as SNHLY and CDR2 as FYNNEI. The CDR3 is made up of 16 amino acids. Supplemented by reference TRBV2 and TRBJ2-3, the full variable domain reads EPEVTQTPSHQVTQMGQEVILRCVPISNHLYFYWYRQILGQKVEFLVSFYNNEISEKSEIFDDQFSVERPDGSNFTLKIRSTKLEDSAMYFCASSPSQRGGIDTQYFGPGTRLTVL.

A single count supports this clone. The conserved phenylalanine or tryptophan is not found at the CDR3 terminus, so this likely reflects a read error. V is TRBV6-6 and J is TRBJ1-2; 7 bases are shared with TRBD1. The CDR3 extends over 15 amino acids. The germline gives CDR1 MNHNY, CDR2 SVGAGI (reference sequence). Unmatched junction bases numbered 7, after V lost 6 bases and J lost 0 bases. CDR3 bases: TGTGCCAGCAGCTGGGACAGACCAGCTAACTATGGCTACACCGTC. Its protein product is CASSWDRPANYGYTV.

The chain combines TRBV5-1 with TRBJ2-5, with 7 bases fitting TRBD1. V lost 7 bases and J lost 2; bases outside the gene matches: 5. The CDR3 runs to 13 residues. Per germline, CDR1 SGHRS and CDR2 YFSETQ. CDR3 DNA: TGCGCCAGCTTCGGGACAGTTCAAGAGACCCAGTACTTC. This gives the protein CASFGTVQETQYF.

This clone was recorded a few times. The V call is TRBV11-3, the J call TRBJ2-2; possibly TRBD1 for D (5 bases). The CDR3 runs 15 residues. V gave up 3 bases and J gave up 0 bases, with 8 bases separating them. Germline loops: CDR1 SGHNT, CDR2 YENEEA. CDR3: CASSFGAANTGELFF. The CDR3 nucleotides read TGTGCCAGCAGCTTTGGGGCAGCGAACACCGGGGAGCTGTTTTTT. Combining the CDR3 with reference TRBV11-3 and TRBJ2-2 gives the whole variable domain EAGVVQSPRYKIIEKKQPVAFWCNPISGHNTLYWYLQNLGQGPELLIRYENEEAVDDSQLPKDRFSAERLKGVDSTLKIQPAELGDSAVYLCASSFGAANTGELFFGEGSRLTVL.

This clone was observed a handful of times. The J gene is TRBJ2-3, the V gene TRBV6-1; 9 bases are shared with TRBD1. CDR3 length equals 15 residues. Germline CDR1 is MNHNS and CDR2 is SASEGT. V was pared by 7 bases and J by 2 bases, with 7 bases of the junction left unmatched. CDR3 residues: CASTEGDRVTDTQYF. The CDR3 DNA reads TGTGCCAGCACCGAAGGGGACAGGGTCACAGATACGCAGTATTTT.

The chain uses TRBV5-1 and TRBJ2-6; the match to TRBD2 covers 10 bases. Germline assignment: CDR1 SGHRS and CDR2 YFSETQ. Unmatched junction bases numbered 6, after V lost 0 bases and J lost 0 bases. The CDR3 contains 19 residues. The CDR3 bases are TGCGCCAGCAGCTTGGTAGCGGGGGGCACCTTCTCTGGGGCCAACGTCCTGACTTTC. As protein: CASSLVAGGTFSGANVLTF.

The CDR3 DNA reads as TGTGCCAGCAGCTTAGGGATACCGGGACAGGTCTCCTACAATGAGCAGTTCTTC. The encoded protein is CASSLGIPGQVSYNEQFF. This chain uses TRBV7-2 with TRBJ2-1; 8 bases agree with TRBD1. Germline CDR1 reads SGHTA; CDR2 reads FQGNSA. The CDR3 has 18 residues. Trimming took 1 base from V and 0 from J; bases not matched to a gene: 8. The whole variable domain, remainder taken from reference TRBV7-2 and TRBJ2-1, is GAGVSQSPSNKVTEKGKDVELRCDPISGHTALYWYRQSLGQGLEFLIYFQGNSAPDKSGLPSDRFSAERTGGSVSTLTIQRTQQEDSAVYLCASSLGIPGQVSYNEQFFGPGTRLTVL.

This clone was counted between two and nine times. The chain has TRBV7-9 and TRBJ2-5; weak D call: TRBD2 (5 bases). The V and J ends lost 4 bases and 5 bases respectively, with 11 bases between them. This CDR3 is built from 13 residues. CDR1 and CDR2 from the germline V gene are SEHNR and FQNEAQ (reference sequence). The CDR3 region is CASSSPGLETQYF. The CDR3 nucleotides read TGTGCCAGCAGCTCCCCGGGGTTGGAGACCCAGTACTTC.

The V and J genes are TRBV2 and TRBJ2-5, with D possibly matching TRBD2 (6 bases). Germline V gene lookup returns CDR1 SNHLY and CDR2 FYNNEI. Trimming left V 7 bases short and J 5 bases short, with 17 bases between. This CDR3 region has 14 residues. The CDR3 here is CASTPRDSRETQYF. In DNA form, the CDR3 reads TGTGCCAGCACCCCCCGGGACTCTCGGGAGACCCAGTACTTC.

This rearrangement joins TRBV7-9 to TRBJ2-7, with TRBD1 matching over 8 bases. The CDR3 length is 13 residues. The germline CDR1 and CDR2 sequences are SEHNR and FQNEAQ (reference sequence). Trimming took 3 bases from V and 7 from J; bases not matched to a gene: 5. This CDR3 is CASSFQGALEQYF. CDR3 DNA: TGTGCCAGCAGCTTTCAGGGGGCCCTGGAGCAGTACTTC.